The 29 T cell receptor beta chains in this list originate from one sample, sequenced in a study of blood T cell repertoires in COVID-19. Measured with immunoSEQ multiplex PCR; TCRdb has only the in-frame clones, and not every one. The sample consists of about 140,000 clones, 84% of them appearing once. What was sequenced was peripheral blood. Source of these receptors: a human donor in a cohort sampled during active COVID-19.

The chain combines TRBV3-1 (or the pseudogene TRBV3-2) with TRBJ2-7; a weak D match, TRBD2 (6 bases). The CDR3 is 11 amino acids. CDR1 and CDR2 (germline): LGHDT, YNNKEL (reference sequence). V lost 3 bases, J lost 7 bases, and 7 bases lay in between. The CDR3: CASSQGGEQYF. CDR3 DNA sequence: TGTGCCAGCAGCCAGGGGGGAGAGCAGTACTTC.

This clone has more than one count but fewer than ten. This rearrangement joins TRBV7-2 to TRBJ2-2, with 8 bases lining up with TRBD1. The V gene's germline CDR1 is SGHTA and CDR2 FQGNSA. V dropped 0 bases and J dropped 1; count of bases not matched to a gene: 1. This CDR3 is built from 16 residues. The chain's CDR3 is CASSLAGTGNTGELFF. Here the CDR3 DNA reads TGTGCCAGCAGCTTAGCCGGGACAGGGAACACCGGGGAGCTGTTTTTT.

This clone was observed once. The CDR3 spells CASGRGTYGYTF. The CDR3 nucleotides read TGTGCCAGCGGCAGGGGAACTTATGGCTACACCTTC. The genes are TRBV12-3 or TRBV12-4 and TRBJ1-2; weak D call: TRBD1 (6 bases). CDR3 length: 12 residues. V lost 8 bases to trimming and J lost 5 bases, with 12 bases between them.

V usage is TRBV7-6 and J usage is TRBJ2-5; TRBD2 agrees at 7 bases. V was clipped by 5 bases and J by 2 bases; unmatched bases: 11. From germline, CDR1 is SGHVS and CDR2 FNYEAQ. This CDR3 is 16 amino acids long. The CDR3 is CASSRQQAGLQETQYF. CDR3 bases: TGTGCCAGCAGCCGCCAACAAGCGGGGTTACAAGAGACCCAGTACTTC. The full variable domain, with the rest looked up from reference TRBV7-6 and TRBJ2-5, is GAGVSQSPRYKVTKRGQDVALRCDPISGHVSLYWYRQALGQGPEFLTYFNYEAQQDKSGLPNDRFSAERPEGSISTLTIQRTEQRDSAMYRCASSRQQAGLQETQYFGPGTRLLVL.

The chain carries TRBV28 and TRBJ1-3; a weak D match, TRBD1 (5 bases). The CDR3 has 15 residues. Germline CDR1 MDHEN, CDR2 SYDVKM. Trimming shortened V by 6 bases and J by 5 bases, and 17 bases separated the two germline ends. The CDR3 here is CASRQGLSSRNTIYF. As DNA, the CDR3 is TGTGCCAGCAGGCAGGGCTTGAGTTCGAGAAACACCATATATTTT.

V is TRBV18 and J is TRBJ2-1; TRBD2 aligns across 14 bases. CDR1 KGHSH and CDR2 LQKENI come from the germline V gene. The CDR3 extends over 22 amino acids. Trimming removed 2 bases from V and 4 bases from J; junction bases left unmatched: 19. CDR3 amino acids: CASSPEILRGTSGGPGYNEQFF. DNA for the CDR3: TGTGCCAGCTCACCAGAAATTCTTCGTGGGACTAGCGGGGGACCAGGTTACAATGAGCAGTTCTTC.

The rearrangement links TRBV27 to TRBJ1-5; D is possibly TRBD1 (5 bases). Trimming shortened V by 6 bases and J by 6 bases, and 12 bases separated the two germline ends. This CDR3 is built from 13 residues. Germline V gives CDR1 MNHEY, CDR2 SMNVEV (reference sequence). The CDR3 here is CASRSTDGQPQHF. The DNA for the CDR3 is TGTGCCAGCAGGTCGACAGACGGTCAGCCCCAGCATTTT.

This clone was recorded a few times. The chain uses TRBV5-1 and TRBJ1-6, with 7 bases aligning to TRBD1. Germline V lookup: CDR1 SGHRS, CDR2 YFSETQ. V lost 1 base to trimming and J lost 4 bases; unmatched junction nucleotides: 8. The CDR3 runs to 17 residues. Written as DNA, the CDR3 is TGCGCCAGCAGCTTGACGTGGGACAGAAGATATAATTCACCCCTCCACTTT. It encodes CASSLTWDRRYNSPLHF.

The V call is TRBV19, the J call TRBJ2-3, with 7 bases that match TRBD2. This CDR3 has 16 amino acids. The ends lost 6 bases at V and 1 base at J; junction bases unmatched: 10. Germline assignment: CDR1 LNHDA and CDR2 SQIVND (reference sequence). The CDR3 bases are TGTGCCAGTAGCCTCGGGGTTGGGGGGGGCACAGATACGCAGTATTTT. Amino acid sequence: CASSLGVGGGTDTQYF.

V usage is TRBV3-1 (or the pseudogene TRBV3-2) and J usage is TRBJ2-5; no firm D call. The V gene lost 5 bases and the J gene lost 4 bases, with 5 bases spanning the gap. The CDR3 has 11 residues. Germline assignment: CDR1 LGHDT and CDR2 YNNKEL (reference sequence). CDR3 in amino acids: CASSSRETQYF. The CDR3 DNA follows: TGTGCCAGCAGCTCTCGAGAGACCCAGTACTTC.

The chain recombines TRBV5-1 with TRBJ2-3, with TRBD2 matching over 14 bases. CDR3 length: 14 residues. V trimming: 6 bases; J trimming: 6 bases; junction bases outside the gene matches: 3. Germline loops: CDR1 SGHRS, CDR2 YFSETQ. The CDR3 nucleotides are TGCGCCAGCATGACTAGCGGGGGGGTCGATACGCAGTATTTT. Protein: CASMTSGGVDTQYF.

The V call is TRBV27, the J call TRBJ1-2, with 7 bases that match TRBD1. V trimming: 6 bases; J trimming: 6 bases; junction bases outside the gene matches: 7. The CDR3 runs 13 residues. Germline lookup yields CDR1 MNHEY and CDR2 SMNVEV (reference sequence). CDR3 protein: CASRRQGSDGYTF. In DNA form, the CDR3 reads TGTGCCAGCAGGCGACAGGGTAGCGATGGCTACACCTTC.

V usage is TRBV27 and J usage is TRBJ2-1; 9 bases agree with TRBD2. There are 15 residues in the CDR3. Germline V gives CDR1 MNHEY, CDR2 SMNVEV (reference sequence). With V trimmed by 2 bases and J by 4 bases, 3 bases remained unmatched. CDR3 in amino acids: CASSLVAGEYNEQFF. CDR3 nucleotide sequence: TGTGCCAGCAGTTTAGTAGCGGGGGAGTACAATGAGCAGTTCTTC.

The chain employs TRBV13 and TRBJ2-5, with TRBD2 matching over 8 bases. V shed 6 bases, J shed 1 base, and the junction held 10 bases outside the gene matches. The CDR3 is 16 residues long. The germline CDR1 and CDR2 sequences are PRHDT and FYEKMQ (reference sequence). In nucleotides, the CDR3 is TGTGCCAGCAGAAGAACTAGGACTAGCAGCCAAGAGACCCAGTACTTC. It encodes CASRRTRTSSQETQYF.

This clone was counted between two and nine times. V gene TRBV7-9 combines with J gene TRBJ1-1; 7 nucleotides line up with TRBD1. The ends lost 6 bases at V and 0 bases at J; junction bases unmatched: 10. This CDR3 is built from 16 residues. Germline V lookup: CDR1 SEHNR, CDR2 FQNEAQ (reference sequence). DNA of the CDR3: TGTGCCAGCAGTTCGGACAGGAGACTTATGAACACTGAAGCTTTCTTT. Its protein is CASSSDRRLMNTEAFF.

The chain is built from TRBV21-1 and TRBJ1-1; the D call in the table, TRBD1, was not verified against the DNA. TRBV21-1 is marked as a pseudogene. This CDR3 is built from 15 residues. In DNA form, the CDR3 reads TGTGCCAGCCCGGCCAAACAGGGTGGAAACACTGAAGCTTTCTTT. Amino acids: CASPAKQGGNTEAFF.

The chain employs TRBV18 and TRBJ1-2; 7 bases align to TRBD1. Trimming removed 2 bases from V and 4 bases from J; junction bases left unmatched: 22. CDR3 length: 20 amino acids. Germline CDR1 KGHSH, CDR2 LQKENI. The CDR3 here is CASSPVHHRGNAHITYGYTF. CDR3 coding DNA: TGTGCCAGCTCACCAGTTCACCACAGGGGAAATGCTCATATAACCTATGGCTACACCTTC. The full variable domain, in which reference TRBV18 and TRBJ1-2 provide the parts outside the CDR3, is NAGVMQNPRHLVRRRGQEARLRCSPMKGHSHVYWYRQLPEEGLKFMVYLQKENIIDESGMPKERFSAEFPKEGPSILRIQQVVRGDSAAYFCASSPVHHRGNAHITYGYTFGSGTRLTVV.

The chain carries TRBV6-5 and TRBJ2-2; tentatively, D is TRBD2 (5 bases). From germline, CDR1 is MNHEY and CDR2 SVGAGI. The CDR3 length is 13 residues. The V end was cut by 10 bases, the J end by 4 bases, with 13 bases between. CDR3 loop: CATTGVGTGELFF. The CDR3 DNA follows: TGTGCCACTACCGGGGTCGGCACCGGGGAGCTGTTTTTT.

The gene calls are TRBV11-3 and TRBJ2-1, with 11 bases aligning to TRBD1. The V segment lost 3 bases and the J segment 4 bases; nucleotides outside the gene matches: 2. The CDR3 extends over 15 amino acids. Germline CDR1 SGHNT, CDR2 YENEEA. As DNA, the CDR3 is TGTGCCAGCAGCTTTAGGGACAGGGGGTACAATGAGCAGTTCTTC. Translating gives CASSFRDRGYNEQFF.

V usage is TRBV5-4 and J usage is TRBJ2-7; TRBD2 matches 7 bases. The V segment lost 0 bases and the J segment 2 bases; nucleotides outside the gene matches: 2. The CDR3 loop spans 14 amino acids. CDR1 is SGHNT and CDR2 is YYREEE in the germline V gene (reference sequence). Here the CDR3 reads CASSLGGGPYEQYF. The DNA of the CDR3 is TGTGCCAGCAGCTTGGGGGGGGGTCCCTACGAGCAGTACTTC.

V and J are TRBV2 and TRBJ1-1; 7 bases are a match to TRBD1. J gave up 4 bases and V 6 bases, and 8 bases lay outside the gene matches. Germline V gives CDR1 SNHLY, CDR2 FYNNEI. There are 14 residues in the CDR3. CDR3 nucleotides: TGTGCCAGCAGGCCACAGGGGACAAGCACTGAAGCTTTCTTT. It specifies CASRPQGTSTEAFF. Filled out from reference TRBV2 and TRBJ1-1, the complete variable domain reads EPEVTQTPSHQVTQMGQEVILRCVPISNHLYFYWYRQILGQKVEFLVSFYNNEISEKSEIFDDQFSVERPDGSNFTLKIRSTKLEDSAMYFCASRPQGTSTEAFFGQGTRLTVV.

V usage is TRBV29-1 and J usage is TRBJ1-2, with a weak D call TRBD1 (5 bases). The CDR3 contains 11 residues. The germline V and J ends were trimmed by 4 bases and 8 bases, with 11 bases remaining between them. Germline V gene data show CDR1 as SQVTM and CDR2 as ANQGSEA. The CDR3 reads CSVGEGRGYTF. CDR3 DNA: TGCAGCGTTGGGGAGGGACGAGGCTACACCTTC.

The CDR3 spells CASSPVQGNTGELFF. The CDR3 DNA is TGTGCCAGCAGCCCGGTGCAGGGTAACACCGGGGAGCTGTTTTTT. The V and J genes are TRBV27 and TRBJ2-2; perhaps TRBD1 as D (5 bases). Germline-derived CDR1 and CDR2 are MNHEY and SMNVEV (reference sequence). Deletions cut 6 bases from V and 2 bases from J, with 13 bases between. The CDR3 covers 15 residues.

This clone turned up a few times. The chain couples TRBV4-3 to TRBJ1-2; TRBD1 agrees at 9 bases. This CDR3 comprises 16 residues. V trimming: 0 bases; J trimming: 4 bases; junction bases outside the gene matches: 6. In germline, CDR1 is LGHNA, CDR2 YSLEER. DNA of the CDR3: TGCGCCAGCAGCCAAGACCGGGACAGGGTCTTCTATGGCTACACCTTC. It encodes CASSQDRDRVFYGYTF.

V and J are TRBV11-1 and TRBJ2-2; 14 nucleotides line up with TRBD2. Per germline, CDR1 SGHAT and CDR2 FQDESV (reference sequence). Unmatched junction bases numbered 5, after V lost 5 bases and J lost 12 bases. The CDR3 is made up of 14 amino acids. CDR3 in DNA: TGTGCCAGCAGCCCCGGACTAGCGGGGGGTAAGCTGTTTTTT. This sequence encodes CASSPGLAGGKLFF.

The rearrangement joins TRBV5-1 to TRBJ2-2; D is unclear. V was cut by 0 bases and J by 2 bases, with 5 bases left in between. Germline assignment: CDR1 SGHRS and CDR2 YFSETQ. CDR3 size: 14 residues. CDR3 bases: TGCGCCAGCAGCTTGGCAGTTAACACCGGGGAGCTGTTTTTT. This gives the protein CASSLAVNTGELFF.

The chain recombines TRBV5-4 with TRBJ1-1; TRBD1 agrees at 7 bases. The V gene's germline CDR1 is SGHNT and CDR2 YYREEE (reference sequence). J was trimmed by 10 bases and V by 4 bases; bases with no gene match: 10. This CDR3 region has 13 residues. CDR3 sequence reads: CASSVDRVARAFF. The DNA of the CDR3 is TGTGCCAGCAGCGTCGACAGGGTAGCCCGAGCTTTCTTT. Supplemented by reference TRBV5-4 and TRBJ1-1, the full variable domain reads ETGVTQSPTHLIKTRGQQVTLRCSSQSGHNTVSWYQQALGQGPQFIFQYYREEENGRGNFPPRFSGLQFPNYSSELNVNALELDDSALYLCASSVDRVARAFFGQGTRLTVV.

The chain is built from TRBV5-1 and TRBJ2-3; D unresolved. V gave up 3 bases and J gave up 6 bases, with 11 bases separating them. The CDR3 consists of 13 residues. Per germline, CDR1 SGHRS and CDR2 YFSETQ. CDR3 nucleotide sequence: TGCGCCAGCAGCTCCACAGTAGAGGATACGCAGTATTTT. This encodes CASSSTVEDTQYF. The full variable domain, its missing parts supplied by reference TRBV5-1 and TRBJ2-3, is KAGVTQTPRYLIKTRGQQVTLSCSPISGHRSVSWYQQTPGQGLQFLFEYFSETQRNKGNFPGRFSGRQFSNSRSEMNVSTLELGDSALYLCASSSTVEDTQYFGPGTRLTVL.

This clone was seen a handful of times. The chain is built from TRBV5-1 and TRBJ1-6; 9 positions agree with TRBD1. Germline CDR1 SGHRS, CDR2 YFSETQ. The CDR3 contains 15 residues. Trimming removed 4 bases from V and 5 bases from J; junction bases left unmatched: 4. The CDR3 here is CASSGDRANNSPLHF. CDR3 nucleotides: TGCGCCAGCAGCGGGGACAGGGCAAATAATTCACCCCTCCACTTT.